This TCR beta chain was sequenced during a study of identical twins. Study-wide points: Conclusions leaned on cross-sectional statistical analysis and did not track the same donors over time. Compared with models, monozygotic twins showed more out-of-frame TCR alpha sharing.

Template switching added a universal primer site, and cDNA bore unique molecular identifiers. TCRdb re-called the 5' RACE reads through MiXCR, storing one row per CDR3 protein. The sample lists roughly 260,000 distinct CDR3 sequences, roughly 13% occurring once. Notes on this clonotype: Its matching antigen is unknown.

This CDR3 is 16 amino acids long. Germline assignment: CDR1 SEHNR and CDR2 FQNEAQ (reference sequence). The V segment lost 5 bases and the J segment 1 base; nucleotides outside the gene matches: 8. The source of this sequence is a woman younger than 35 in good health. The sample was memory (CD45RO+) T cells sorted from blood. The chain recombines TRBV7-9 with TRBJ2-1, with TRBD1 matching 7 bases. CDR3 residues: CASSLTGATSYNEQFF. The CDR3 DNA is TGTGCCAGCAGCCTAACAGGGGCCACTTCCTACAATGAGCAGTTCTTC.